This T cell receptor (beta chain) was recorded in a study of cytomegalovirus exposure and HLA in healthy donors. Broader study findings: There were some public TCRs occurring in many donors, but most TCR sequences were rare. Among immune exposure information, only CMV serostatus was available. Testing in vitro showed a few CMV-associated chains specific for CMV antigens.

Concerning this clone: No antigen is known for it.

With 60 Vbeta and 13 Jbeta primers, the PCR was carried out. Sequencing used immunoSEQ multiplex PCR; TCRdb keeps in-frame clones, though not all of them. The data hold around 140,000 clones, with about 76% observed a single time. This sequence originates from a woman in her thirties or forties in good health and CMV-seronegative. The sequencing input was PBMCs.

CDR3 nucleotide sequence: TGTGCCAGCAGCCCACGAGGGGACAGCTATGGCTACACCTTC. Translated, it gives CASSPRGDSYGYTF. The V call is TRBV9, the J call TRBJ1-2; TRBD1 aligns across 7 bases. Unmatched junction bases numbered 7, after V lost 4 bases and J lost 4 bases. Germline V lookup: CDR1 SGDLS, CDR2 YYNGEE. The CDR3 has 14 amino acids.